The present T cell receptor (beta chain) was sequenced within a study of T cells in Graves' hyperthyroidism and ophthalmopathy (dated by TCRdb to the late 2010s). With respect to the entire study: Peripheral blood was sampled at the time of initial diagnosis, prior to any treatment. Prospective prediction of ophthalmopathy was tested in an independent validation cohort of 18 to 20 hyperthyroidism patients and around 16 patients who later progressed to ophthalmopathy. A discovery cohort of roughly 100 patients, roughly 43 with Graves' ophthalmopathy and approximately 57 with stable Graves' hyperthyroidism, was used to find distinguishing TCR V-J signatures. TCR Vbeta CDR3 sequencing of 140 or so peripheral blood samples (over 40 ophthalmopathy, some 75 hyperthyroidism and roughly 17 progressor patients) is reported in the paper. The 95 to 100 discovery patients were randomly divided into training and test sets at a 7:3 ratio. In several Graves' hyperthyroidism patients, the study also compared T-cell repertoires from thyroid tissue with T-cell repertoires from blood. Once sampling was done, hyperthyroidism patients were given methimazole at a starting dose of 30 mg daily, whereas ophthalmopathy patients were given high-dose intravenous methylprednisolone. The paper's findings and limits, for the study overall: A model built on a 13 V-J signature distinguished ophthalmopathy from stable hyperthyroidism, reaching around 88% sensitivity and 81.08% specificity in cross-validation and 80%/75% in testing. Sample size was not statistically predetermined, and investigators were not blinded to group allocation. In validation, the model predicted progression to ophthalmopathy a median of around six months before onset, with roughly 70% sensitivity and 72.22% specificity. Most expanded thyroid clonotypes (frequency above 0.001) were also detected in blood, a finding suggesting that blood repertoires may reflect thyroid immune responses.

TCR beta CDR3 regions were amplified from RNA transcripts. The first round of RT-PCR for the TCR CDR3 was performed with the HTBI primer set and the Qiagen OneStep RT-PCR kit. The libraries were constructed in a second round of multiplex PCR and then size-selected and purified. The libraries were sequenced on an Illumina HiSeq2000 using paired-end 100 bp reads. The original pipeline was this. Raw data were processed with SOAPnuke, discarding reads with adapters, uncalled bases, mean Phred below 15, or no exact constant-primer or identifier match. High-quality paired reads were merged with COPE v1.2.5, and unique nucleotide sequences were defined as clonotypes. MiTCR v1.1 was used to align clonotypes to the IMGT TRBV, TRBD and TRBJ reference segments. Analysis was restricted to V-J combinations with a frequency above 0.0001, which covered 98% to 99.2% of repertoires. A TCS score was defined as the ratio of F50 (clonal expansion) to E x V (chaos), with BLOSUM62-based TCRdist applied between CDR3 peptides within each V-J. Welch's t-statistics and random forest reduced around 520 V-J features to 10 to 15, which were used in a naive Bayes classifier (R e1071). In TCRdb, the public reads were trimmed at Q25 with fastp and aligned with MiXCR, with productive beta chains retained. Identical CDR3 proteins give one entry, which carries the most common genes and DNA. In this record, the V and J calls reflect TCRdb's handling and not the investigators' own analysis. A total of approximately 200,000 distinct CDR3 sequences appear in this sample, around 19% of them only once. The leading ten clones occupy roughly two fifths of the sample.

The germline V gene gives CDR1 as SGHAT and CDR2 as FQNNGV. Including the terminal cysteine and phenylalanine, the CDR3 comprises 17 residues. Just CDR3 DNA is preserved here, 51 bases in frame from base 1. Trimming accounts for 5 bases at V and 5 bases at J, while the number of junction bases matched to no gene is 11. A patient counted as having stable Graves' hyperthyroidism if no progression to ophthalmopathy occurred over 18 months of follow-up. Hyperthyroidism patients were newly diagnosed, with disease duration under 2 months, and aged 18 to 65 years. Any patient with an uncontrolled infection, another autoimmune disease, pregnancy or lactation was excluded. Diagnoses were established on the basis of clinical symptoms, serum thyroxine and TRAb, thyroid ultrasound, and orbital computed tomography. Ficoll-Paque density gradient centrifugation was used to isolate PBMCs from around 9.1 ml of fresh peripheral blood. Trizol reagent was used to extract total RNA, and RNA quality was then checked on an Agilent 2100 Bioanalyzer.

This clonotype was seen ten or more times. Its antigen remains unidentified. Per-nucleotide qualities are absent, and no much larger clonotype sits a single base away. The sequence is built from TRBV11-2 and TRBJ2-1; 11 bases in the middle match TRBD2. This TCR came from a man in his forties with Graves' hyperthyroidism. Material: blood. CDR3 sequence: CASSLHPGLAANNEQFF. The DNA reads as follows: TGTGCCAGCAGCCTGCATCCGGGACTAGCGGCGAACAATGAGCAGTTCTTC.